Included here is one T cell receptor (beta chain) sequence, with context. Its specificity is unknown. Produced via immunoSEQ multiplex PCR; TCRdb's table is partial and in-frame only. The table records 65,000 to 70,000 clones, 65% to 80% of them present only once. After removal of 5 bases from V and 0 bases from J, the junction contained 9 bases not matched to a gene. The CDR3 is 16 residues long. The germline V gene encodes CDR1 LNHDA and CDR2 SQIVND (reference sequence). This sample was included in a study of T cell responses to AZD1222 COVID-19 vaccine. Study-wide points: The reported proportion of spike-specific TCRs targeting unmutated variant regions was nearly half.

This specimen was peripheral blood, taken on day 0 of AZD1222 vaccination. The receptor comes from an adult in good health. The chain employs TRBV19 and TRBJ1-1, with 7 bases that match TRBD1. The CDR3 nucleotides read TGTGCCAGTAGTCGCGCAGAGACAGGGATGAACACTGAAGCTTTCTTT. Protein product: CASSRAETGMNTEAFF. The variable domain in full, completed from reference TRBV19 and TRBJ1-1, reads DGGITQSPKYLFRKEGQNVTLSCEQNLNHDAMYWYRQDPGQGLRLIYYSQIVNDFQKGDIAEGYSVSREKKESFPLTVTSAQKNPTAFYLCASSRAETGMNTEAFFGQGTRLTVV.